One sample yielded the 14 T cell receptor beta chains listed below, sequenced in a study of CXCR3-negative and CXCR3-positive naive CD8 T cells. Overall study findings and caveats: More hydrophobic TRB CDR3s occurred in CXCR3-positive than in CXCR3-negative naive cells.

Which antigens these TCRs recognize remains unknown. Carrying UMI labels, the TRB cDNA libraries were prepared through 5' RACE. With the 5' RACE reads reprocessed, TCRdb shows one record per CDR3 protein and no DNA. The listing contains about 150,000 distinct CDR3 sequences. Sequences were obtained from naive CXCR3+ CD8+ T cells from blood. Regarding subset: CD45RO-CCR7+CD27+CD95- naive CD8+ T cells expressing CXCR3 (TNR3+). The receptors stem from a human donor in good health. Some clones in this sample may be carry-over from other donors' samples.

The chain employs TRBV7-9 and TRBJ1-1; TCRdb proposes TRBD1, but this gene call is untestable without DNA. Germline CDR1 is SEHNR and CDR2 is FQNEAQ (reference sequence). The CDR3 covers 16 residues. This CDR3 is CASSSDHQGPNTEAFF.

The chain's CDR3 is CATAEETYNSPLHF. V and J are TRBV15 and TRBJ1-6. Germline V gene sequence: CDR1 LNHNV, CDR2 YYDKDF (reference sequence). CDR3 size: 14 residues.

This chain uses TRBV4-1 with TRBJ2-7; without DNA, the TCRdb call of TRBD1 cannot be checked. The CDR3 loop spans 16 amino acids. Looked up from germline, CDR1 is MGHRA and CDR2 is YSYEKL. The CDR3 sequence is CASSQDRGQGAHEQYF.

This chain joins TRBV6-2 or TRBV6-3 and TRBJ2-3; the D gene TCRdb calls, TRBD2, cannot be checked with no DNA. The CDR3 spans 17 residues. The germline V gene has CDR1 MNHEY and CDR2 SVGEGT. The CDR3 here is CASSASLERGGLYTQYF.

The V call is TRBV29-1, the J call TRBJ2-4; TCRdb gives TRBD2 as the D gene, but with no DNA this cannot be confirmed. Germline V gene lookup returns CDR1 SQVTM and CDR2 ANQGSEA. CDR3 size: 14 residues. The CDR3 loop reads CSVVEGTSWNIQYF.

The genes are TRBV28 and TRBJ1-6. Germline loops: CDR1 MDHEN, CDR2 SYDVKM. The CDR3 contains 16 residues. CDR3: CDSSLGMSSYNSPLHF.

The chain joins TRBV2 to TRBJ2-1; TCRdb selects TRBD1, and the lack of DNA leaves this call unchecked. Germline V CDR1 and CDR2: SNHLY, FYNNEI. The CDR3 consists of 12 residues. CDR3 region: CASSPMGTIMIF.

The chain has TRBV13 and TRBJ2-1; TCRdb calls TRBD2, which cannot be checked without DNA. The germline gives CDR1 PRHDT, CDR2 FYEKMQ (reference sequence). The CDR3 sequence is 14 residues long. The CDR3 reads CASAPGLAQNEQFF.

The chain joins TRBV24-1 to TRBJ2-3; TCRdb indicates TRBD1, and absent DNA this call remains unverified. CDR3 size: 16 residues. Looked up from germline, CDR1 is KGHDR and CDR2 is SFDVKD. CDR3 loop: CATSEPRDRGLDTQYF.

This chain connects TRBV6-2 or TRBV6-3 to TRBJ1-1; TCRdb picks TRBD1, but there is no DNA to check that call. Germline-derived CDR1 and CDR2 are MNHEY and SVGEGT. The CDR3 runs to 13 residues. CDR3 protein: CASGTDVRTEAFF.

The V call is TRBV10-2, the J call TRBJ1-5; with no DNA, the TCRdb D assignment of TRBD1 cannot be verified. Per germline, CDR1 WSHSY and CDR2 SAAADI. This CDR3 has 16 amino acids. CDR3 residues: CASSPWGVDSNQPQHF.

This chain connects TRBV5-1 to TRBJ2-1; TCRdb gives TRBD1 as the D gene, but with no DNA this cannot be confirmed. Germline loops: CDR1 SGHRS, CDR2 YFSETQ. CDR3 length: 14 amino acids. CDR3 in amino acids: CASSLLGGYNEQFF.

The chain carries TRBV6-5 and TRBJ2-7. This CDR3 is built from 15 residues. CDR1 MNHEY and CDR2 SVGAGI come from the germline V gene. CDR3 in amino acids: CASSPTRDFSYEQYF.

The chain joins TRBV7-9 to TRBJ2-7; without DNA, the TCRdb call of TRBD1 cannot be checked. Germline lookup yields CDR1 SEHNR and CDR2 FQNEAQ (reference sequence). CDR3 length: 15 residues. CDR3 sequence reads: CASSPRQGGGYEQYF.